The 12 T cell receptor beta chains below all came from one sample that was sequenced in a study of shared clonotypes between healthy human individuals. CD45RO negativity and positive selection for CCR7 defined naive CD8 cells, a population that excluded terminally differentiated effector memory CD45RA+ cells. Some clones are missing from TCRdb's copy, which holds only in-frame ones; the method was immunoSEQ multiplex PCR. The data show more than 500,000 clones, approximately 96% seen once. Sequencing was carried out using naive CD8+ T cells sorted from blood. The receptors were gathered from a woman aged 30 to 39 in good health.

The V call is TRBV25-1, the J call TRBJ1-6; D is uncertain. Germline V gene data show CDR1 as MGHDK and CDR2 as SYGVNS. Trimming removed 3 bases at V and 5 bases at J, with 11 bases between. The CDR3 consists of 15 residues. The CDR3 protein is CASSDRGLDNSPLHF. CDR3 nucleotides: TGTGCCAGCAGTGATCGGGGTCTCGATAATTCACCCCTCCACTTT.

There are a few counts of this clone. This chain connects TRBV10-3 to TRBJ2-4, with D possibly TRBD2 on 6 matching bases. The CDR3 is 14 amino acids. Trimming stripped 2 bases from V and 8 bases from J, with 13 bases between. Germline V CDR1 and CDR2: ENHRY, SYGVKD. The CDR3 here is CAISEDGSYDIQYF. CDR3 DNA: TGTGCCATCAGTGAGGACGGGAGTTATGACATTCAGTACTTC.

V usage is TRBV4-1 and J usage is TRBJ2-1; D tentatively fits TRBD1 or TRBD2 (6 bases each). Germline CDR1 reads MGHRA; CDR2 reads YSYEKL. The length of the CDR3 is 12 residues. V lost 0 bases to trimming and J lost 14 bases, with 11 bases between them. CDR3 DNA sequence: TGCGCCAGCAGCCAAGATAGGGGGGCGAAGTTCTTC. Translated: CASSQDRGAKFF.

This chain uses TRBV19 with TRBJ2-1; D is uncertain. In germline, CDR1 is LNHDA, CDR2 SQIVND (reference sequence). The CDR3 runs 13 residues. The V gene lost 5 bases and the J gene lost 2 bases, with 7 bases spanning the gap. The CDR3 reads CASSEHPYNEQFF. In DNA form, the CDR3 reads TGTGCCAGTAGTGAACACCCCTACAATGAGCAGTTCTTC. Complete variable domain (other parts from reference TRBV19 and TRBJ2-1): DGGITQSPKYLFRKEGQNVTLSCEQNLNHDAMYWYRQDPGQGLRLIYYSQIVNDFQKGDIAEGYSVSREKKESFPLTVTSAQKNPTAFYLCASSEHPYNEQFFGPGTRLTVL.

The chain joins TRBV9 to TRBJ2-7; the D gene is possibly TRBD1 (6 bases). The CDR3 extends over 12 amino acids. Germline CDR1 and CDR2: SGDLS and YYNGEE. Trimming left V 4 bases short and J 3 bases short, with 8 bases between. The CDR3 reads CASSQGGYEQYF. The CDR3 nucleotides read TGTGCCAGCAGCCAAGGGGGCTACGAGCAGTACTTC. The full variable domain, with the rest looked up from reference TRBV9 and TRBJ2-7, is DSGVTQTPKHLITATGQRVTLRCSPRSGDLSVYWYQQSLDQGLQFLIQYYNGEERAKGNILERFSAQQFPDLHSELNLSSLELGDSALYFCASSQGGYEQYFGPGTRLTVT.

Comment on this clone: This sample includes further DNA sequences coding for the same CDR3. The genes are TRBV27 and TRBJ2-7; 8 bases are shared with TRBD1. Looked up from germline, CDR1 is MNHEY and CDR2 is SMNVEV (reference sequence). This CDR3 has 13 residues. Trimming at V came to 6 bases and at J to 3 bases, leaving 4 bases not matched to a gene. CDR3 nucleotide sequence: TGTGCCAGCAGCTTGGGACAGGACTACGAGCAGTACTTC. Its translation: CASSLGQDYEQYF.

This chain joins TRBV7-6 and TRBJ2-3; no clear D. The CDR3 is 16 amino acids. Trimming cost V 5 bases and J 4 bases, with 19 bases left between them. Germline V gene lookup returns CDR1 SGHVS and CDR2 FNYEAQ. CDR3 residues: CASSPGPRGGPDTQYF. The CDR3 nucleotides are TGTGCCAGCAGCCCGGGCCCTAGAGGTGGCCCAGATACGCAGTATTTT.

The V call is TRBV6-5, the J call TRBJ1-1; D gene unclear. V gave up 4 bases and J gave up 6 bases, with 9 bases separating them. CDR3 size: 12 residues. CDR1 is MNHEY and CDR2 is SVGAGI in the germline V gene. CDR3 loop: CASSSPGAEAFF. DNA for the CDR3: TGTGCCAGCAGTTCCCCGGGTGCTGAAGCTTTCTTT.

This chain joins TRBV6-1 and TRBJ2-5; unclear D gene. V lost 4 bases and J lost 2, with 11 bases in between. This CDR3 has 14 amino acids. Germline V gene lookup returns CDR1 MNHNS and CDR2 SASEGT. CDR3 in DNA: TGTGCCAGCAGTGCCTGGGCCGCTCAAGAGACCCAGTACTTC. As protein: CASSAWAAQETQYF.

The gene calls are TRBV28 and TRBJ2-7; possibly TRBD2 for D (6 bases). V lost 8 bases and J 5 bases, leaving 13 bases between the germline ends. CDR3 length equals 12 residues. Germline CDR1 is MDHEN and CDR2 is SYDVKM. Here the CDR3 DNA reads TGTGCCAGCTGCGGGGTATCTCACGAGCAGTACTTC. It is translated as CASCGVSHEQYF.

The chain employs TRBV27 and TRBJ2-1; 11 nucleotides match TRBD1. The junction had 9 bases not matched to a gene; V was cut back by 7 bases and J by 7 bases. CDR3 length: 15 residues. CDR1 is MNHEY and CDR2 is SMNVEV in the germline V gene (reference sequence). CDR3 nucleotides: TGTGCCAGCACCCAATCCGGGACAGGGGGTAATGAGCAGTTCTTC. This codes for CASTQSGTGGNEQFF.

The chain joins TRBV27 to TRBJ2-5; 10 bases agree with TRBD2. The junction had 3 bases not matched to a gene; V was cut back by 3 bases and J by 5 bases. CDR1 and CDR2 (germline): MNHEY, SMNVEV (reference sequence). The CDR3 loop spans 14 amino acids. In DNA form, the CDR3 reads TGTGCCAGCAGTTTGAGCGGGAGGGCCGAGACCCAGTACTTC. Protein: CASSLSGRAETQYF.